The rows below give T cell receptor beta chains drawn from one sample of a study of control samples from healthy donors and cancer patients. Data came from immunoSEQ multiplex PCR; TCRdb stores just in-frame clones and leaves some out. The sample consists of 65,000 to 95,000 clones, 80% to 90% of them appearing once. Sequencing was performed on blood. These receptors all stem from a man aged 50-59 years in good health. The CDR3 runs from the conserved cysteine through the conserved F or W. A D gene is named only where the DNA matches it firmly.

DNA,CDR3,J,V,D
TGTGCCAGCAGCCTTGACACCTATCAGCCCCAGCATTTT,CASSLDTYQPQHF,TRBJ1-5,TRBV5-5,.
TGTGCCAGTATTAGGGGCAGCATGAACACTGAAGCTTTCTTT,CASIRGSMNTEAFF,TRBJ1-1,TRBV19,.
TGTGCCAGTAGTCTCCTACAGGGACGGGATCAGCCCCAGCATTTT,CASSLLQGRDQPQHF,TRBJ1-5,TRBV19,.
TGTGCCAGTAGACCTAGCGGGGGGGCGCCCGCAGATACGCAGTATTTT,CASRPSGGAPADTQYF,TRBJ2-3,TRBV19,TRBD2
TGTGCCAGCGGCCGACAGGGATCCTACAATGAGCAGTTCTTC,CASGRQGSYNEQFF,TRBJ2-1,TRBV7-8,TRBD1
TGTGCCAGCAGCTTACCCTCGGGAGGGAACATTCAGTACTTC,CASSLPSGGNIQYF,TRBJ2-4,TRBV7-2,TRBD2
TGTGCCACCAGTGACCCGGGCACCGGACAGGGGAATGAGCAGTTCTTC,CATSDPGTGQGNEQFF,TRBJ2-1,TRBV24-1,TRBD1
TGTGCCACCAGTGATGTAGCGGGGGGGTCAGATACGCAGTATTTT,CATSDVAGGSDTQYF,TRBJ2-3,TRBV24-1,TRBD2
TGTGCCAGCAGCCGCCTTGCGTCCGTGAATGAAAAACTGTTTTTT,CASSRLASVNEKLFF,TRBJ1-4,TRBV6-5,.
TGTGCCAGCAGTGGGCGGACAGGGGGGGAGACCCAGTACTTC,CASSGRTGGETQYF,TRBJ2-5,TRBV2,TRBD1
TGTGCCAGCAGCACTGGGCCCCCGAGGCCCCAGCATTTT,CASSTGPPRPQHF,TRBJ1-5,TRBV7-2,.